This T cell receptor (beta chain) comes out of a study of brain T cells in children with intractable seizures. Whole-study results and caveats: Only CDR3 sequence similarity suggested viral specificity, without known HCMV serostatus.

V shed 5 bases, J shed 4 bases, and the junction held 9 bases outside the gene matches. Germline V gene sequence: CDR1 SGHAT, CDR2 FQNNGV. The CDR3 is made up of 15 amino acids. Libraries were prepared by immunoSEQ multiplex PCR; TCRdb keeps only in-frame clonotypes and omits some of them. The table records about 340,000 clones, over 90% of them present only once. This clone was seen just once. Its specificity is unknown. Indicated time point: blood from clinic visit 5 months post-surgery; TSC patient then seizure free. Before surgery, patients took at least one anti-epileptic drug. This receptor was identified in a boy in the first two years of life with tuberous sclerosis and intractable seizures. The sequences come from peripheral blood, collected about 5 months after surgery. The J gene is TRBJ2-5, the V gene TRBV11-2, with TRBD1 matching over 8 bases. The CDR3 DNA reads TGTGCCAGCAGCCACCGGGACAGGAGTCGAGAGACCCAGTACTTC. Encoded protein: CASSHRDRSRETQYF.